This T cell receptor (beta chain) was sequenced in a study of cytomegalovirus exposure and HLA in healthy donors. General study points: The investigators catalogued 150 to 200 TCR beta chains as cytomegalovirus-associated. Relative to the approximately 700-donor mean, N-insertions were reportedly fewer in an Asian-associated ancestry cluster in a later analysis. It was in a later analysis that TCR association rates were seen to vary by HLA locus, highest for DRB1 and lowest for HLA-C. Association of a missense DCLRE1C variant with TCR beta V- and J-gene trimming was reported in a later analysis.

PCR was performed using 60 Vbeta and 13 Jbeta primers. Here immunoSEQ multiplex PCR was the method, and the copy in TCRdb shows in-frame clones only, minus some. The data show around 140,000 clones, about 10% seen once. This clone was found a few times. Antigen: not known. In germline, CDR1 is SGHVS, CDR2 FQNEAQ. V lost 1 base to trimming and J lost 3 bases, with 10 bases between them. The length of the CDR3 is 14 residues. The TCR sequence derives from a woman aged 40 to 50 in good health and CMV-seropositive. The source material was PBMCs. The chain employs TRBV7-8 and TRBJ2-7; D remains ambiguous. The CDR3 coding sequence is TGTGCCAGCAGCTTAGATGACTCAAGCTACGAGCAGTACTTC. This encodes CASSLDDSSYEQYF.